This TCR beta chain was captured in a study of blood T cells in healthy people across ages (dated by TCRdb to between 2014 and 2016). As for the study more broadly: In model experiments, template switching captured about one uniquely barcoded TCR beta cDNA molecule for every two T cells. To track age-related changes in TCR beta repertoire diversity, the study relied on deep sequencing normalized with unique cDNA molecular identifiers. Donors were grouped into four age groups: young (average roughly 15 years), middle-aged (roughly 40), aged (roughly 62) and long-lived (around 82). Donors of different ages were randomly distributed across sequencing lanes to avoid experimental bias. Using the same blood draw, the study looked at two additional independent replicas of 1 million unique cDNA reads for two donors, one aged 18 to 29 and the other aged 80 or older.

This clonotype was detected a few times. Its antigen specificity is not known. Base qualities are not provided; no much larger clone lies one nucleotide away. Library preparation was by 5' RACE. The sample was run on an Illumina HiSeq 2500. The second PCR ran for about 6 to 12 cycles and used a J-beta primer mix along with a sample-barcoded 5' primer. Each TCR beta cDNA molecule received a unique molecular identifier from a template-switch 5' adaptor carrying 12 random nucleotides. At least 2.5 million CDR3-containing paired-end reads were obtained from each sample. First-strand cDNA was synthesized from all RNA with the Mint cDNA synthesis kit, primed by a TRBC-specific oligonucleotide. All cDNA was treated with uracil-DNA glycosylase and then went through a first 18-cycle PCR with the universal primers M1SS and BC2_uni_R. The study's processing was this. Normalization of each sample was performed by random selection of 1 million high-quality reads, each carrying a distinct molecular identifier. Instead of being binned into consensus sequences, reads with shared molecular identifiers were discarded. MiTCR, run with a Q25 quality threshold and the strictest error-elimination algorithm, handled CDR3 identification, clonotype clustering and error correction. A nonparametric unseen species model using Euler transformation provided a lower-bound estimate of total TCR beta diversity. TCRdb trimmed public reads at Q25 via fastp, called clones via MiXCR and kept in-frame beta chains. Every entry covers one CDR3 protein and lists the most common genes and DNA from its rows. TCRdb, rather than the study authors, made the V and J calls. The sample includes a few hundred thousand distinct CDR3 sequences, with 27% observed a single time. 29% of the sample is held by the ten biggest clonotypes.

Counted from cysteine to phenylalanine, this CDR3 has 11 amino acids. CDR3 DNA only is kept here, 33 bases in frame from base 1. The germline V gene yields MGHRA for CDR1 and YSYEKL for CDR2. V is reduced by 3 bases and J by 14 bases, leaving a spacing of 8 bases between them. The study at large found these results: Observed TCR beta diversity correlated strongly with the percentage of naive T cells measured by flow cytometry. The long-lived group showed more naive CD4+ T cells, fewer expanded clones and increased TCR diversity than the aged group, suggesting age selection. As age increased, observed TCR beta diversity per million T cells dropped in a roughly linear way, and a significant reduction was already evident by age roughly 36. Since profiling was done on bulk unsorted PBMCs, naive and antigen-experienced compartments could not be conclusively compared. Estimates of total diversity based on one million sequenced T cells were regarded as lower bounds and as underestimates. Because the CMV infection status of the donors was unknown, age-related changes in expanded clonotypes may potentially have been confounded.

Donors were a few dozen systemically healthy Caucasian individuals from Russia aged roughly 6 to 100 years. Around 10 milliliters of peripheral blood were collected from each donor into EDTA-treated Vacutainer tubes. Ficoll-Paque density-gradient centrifugation was used to isolate PBMCs, with at least 7 million per sample. Total RNA, at least 6 micrograms per sample, was extracted from PBMCs with Trizol reagent. Naive CD45RAhigh/CD27high T cell percentages were measured by flow cytometry on a PBMC aliquot from every donor. The sequence derives from a woman between 65 and 79 years old in good health. Specimen: blood. The receptor chain draws on TRBV4-1 and TRBJ1-6; too little of a D gene remains to name it. The nucleotides are TGCGCCAGCAGCCAGGGTGGGGCCCTCCACTTT. Translated, this is CASSQGGALHF.